Sequencing of this T cell receptor (beta chain) was carried out in a study of control samples from healthy donors and cancer patients. Germline CDR1 reads SQVTM; CDR2 reads ANQGSEA. V was pared by 4 bases and J by 8 bases, with 20 bases between. The CDR3 totals 14 residues. Libraries were prepared by immunoSEQ multiplex PCR; TCRdb keeps only in-frame clonotypes and omits some of them. This sample carries some 120,000 clones, 70% to 90% of them seen once, and the ten largest clones take 2% to 3%. The source of this sequence is a woman aged 70-85 years in good health. What was sequenced was blood. The chain is built from TRBV29-1 and TRBJ1-1; D is possibly TRBD1 (5 bases). The CDR3 loop is CSVAHPGSRREAFF. The CDR3 DNA reads as TGCAGCGTTGCGCATCCAGGGTCTCGGAGGGAAGCTTTCTTT. The full variable domain, rest sourced from reference TRBV29-1 and TRBJ1-1, is SAVISQKPSRDICQRGTSLTIQCQVDSQVTMMFWYRQQPGQSLTLIATANQGSEATYESGFVIDKFPISRPNLTFSTLTVSNMSPEDSSIYLCSVAHPGSRREAFFGQGTRLTVV.